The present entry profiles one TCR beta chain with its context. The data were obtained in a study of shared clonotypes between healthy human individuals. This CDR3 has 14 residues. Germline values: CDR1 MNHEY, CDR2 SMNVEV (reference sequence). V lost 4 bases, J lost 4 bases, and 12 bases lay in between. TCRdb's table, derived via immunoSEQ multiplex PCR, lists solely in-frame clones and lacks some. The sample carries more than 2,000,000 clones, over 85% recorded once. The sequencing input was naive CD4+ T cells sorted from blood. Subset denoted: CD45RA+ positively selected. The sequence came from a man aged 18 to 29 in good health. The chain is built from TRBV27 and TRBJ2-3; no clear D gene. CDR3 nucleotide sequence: TGTGCCAGCAGTTACTACCCGATGGCAGATACGCAGTATTTT. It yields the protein CASSYYPMADTQYF.